The 10 T cell receptor beta chains in this list originate from one sample, sequenced in a study of blood T cells in healthy people across ages. Through a sample-barcoded 5' primer and a J-beta primer mix, a second PCR was run for about 6 to 11 cycles. TCRdb recomputed calls from the 5' RACE reads with MiXCR, one row per CDR3 protein. The data hold about 640,000 distinct CDR3 sequences, with around three fifths observed a single time. Sample: blood. The receptors come from a man between 60 and 75 years old in good health.

This clonotype was detected only a few times. V usage is TRBV12-3 or TRBV12-4 and J usage is TRBJ2-5; D might be TRBD1 (5 bases). V lost 6 bases and J 5 bases, leaving 13 bases between the germline ends. The CDR3 length is 13 residues. The DNA for the CDR3 is TGTGCCAGCAGCGACCCAGGGTCGGAGACCCAGTACTTC. Protein product: CASSDPGSETQYF.

J is TRBJ2-1 and V is TRBV20-1; no reliable D call. The V end was cut by 3 bases, the J end by 6 bases, with 9 bases between. The CDR3 has 12 residues. The germline CDR1 and CDR2 sequences are DFQATT and SNEGSKA (reference sequence). CDR3 in amino acids: CSASPRANEQFF. CDR3 DNA sequence: TGCAGTGCTAGCCCCCGGGCCAATGAGCAGTTCTTC.

This chain joins TRBV9 and TRBJ1-4; 7 bases are a match to TRBD1. The CDR3 contains 15 residues. The junction had 9 bases not matched to a gene; V was cut back by 4 bases and J by 6 bases. CDR1 and CDR2 from the germline V gene are SGDLS and YYNGEE. The CDR3 bases are TGTGCCAGCAGCCCAAGGGACAGCCTGGATGAAAAACTGTTTTTT. This codes for CASSPRDSLDEKLFF.

The rearrangement links TRBV29-1 to TRBJ1-1; 7 bases agree with TRBD1. V lost 5 bases to trimming and J lost 3 bases; unmatched junction nucleotides: 9. Germline CDR1 reads SQVTM; CDR2 reads ANQGSEA. This CDR3 spans 14 amino acids. CDR3 sequence: CSVTGQTEHTEAFF. CDR3 DNA: TGCAGCGTTACGGGACAGACGGAACACACTGAAGCTTTCTTT.

As for this clonotype: The junction does not match germline at one end; this may be a read error. The chain joins TRBV15 to TRBJ1-5; a weak D match, TRBD1 (5 bases). Germline-derived CDR1 and CDR2 are LNHNV and YYDKDF (reference sequence). This CDR3 is 16 amino acids long. The DNA of the CDR3 is TGTGTCACCAGCAGAGATTTCAGGGCTGGCAATCAGCCCCAGCATTTT. As protein: CVTSRDFRAGNQPQHF.

This clonotype was seen only a few times. The chain has TRBV7-9 and TRBJ2-5; D is perhaps TRBD1 or TRBD2 (5 bases each). The germline V and J ends were trimmed by 7 bases and 1 base, with 16 bases remaining between them. Germline loops: CDR1 SEHNR, CDR2 FQNEAQ (reference sequence). This CDR3 spans 15 amino acids. The CDR3 coding sequence is TGTGCCAGCACCATGTCCTGGGGGTTCCAAGAGACCCAGTACTTC. Its protein product is CASTMSWGFQETQYF.

This chain uses TRBV9 with TRBJ2-7, with 11 positions matching TRBD2. The CDR3 runs to 16 residues. Germline V lookup: CDR1 SGDLS, CDR2 YYNGEE. Trimming took 6 bases from V and 0 from J; bases not matched to a gene: 8. The CDR3 loop is CASTSPSGGISYEQYF. The DNA for the CDR3 is TGTGCCAGCACTTCGCCTAGCGGGGGGATCTCCTACGAGCAGTACTTC.

V and J are TRBV20-1 and TRBJ2-7; TRBD2 matches at 10 bases. This CDR3 region has 15 residues. Germline V lookup: CDR1 DFQATT, CDR2 SNEGSKA (reference sequence). V lost 0 bases, J lost 0 bases, and 2 bases stayed unmatched. The CDR3 region has the DNA TGCAGTGCTAGAGACCCTAGCGGGGGCTCCTACGAGCAGTACTTC. Translating it yields CSARDPSGGSYEQYF.

To note about this clonotype: One base away lies a much larger clone, so this may be a sequencing read error. This chain connects TRBV29-1 to TRBJ2-1; TRBD2 matches at 10 bases. The CDR3 extends over 14 amino acids. With V trimmed by 6 bases and J by 13 bases, 15 bases remained unmatched. Germline V gene sequence: CDR1 SQVTM, CDR2 ANQGSEA. For the CDR3, the DNA is TGCAGCGTACTCCCAGCGGGGGGGCAGGAGACCCAGTTCTTC. Its protein product is CSVLPAGGQETQFF.

The table lists this clonotype with a few counts. The chain links TRBV2 to TRBJ2-1, with D possibly being TRBD1 (5 bases). Trimming took off 3 bases at V and 13 bases at J, with 19 bases between the two ends. The CDR3 has 14 amino acids. From germline, CDR1 is SNHLY and CDR2 FYNNEI. The CDR3 DNA reads TGTGCCAGCAGTGACTGGCAGACAGACACCCCTCAGTTCTTC. Translation gives CASSDWQTDTPQFF.